This TCR beta chain comes out of a study of blood T cell repertoires in COVID-19. Study-wide background: Donors in the United States, Italy and Spain gave samples during acute or convalescent COVID-19. T cells, B-cell-depleted T cells, or PBMCs supplied cDNA or gDNA.

In the original analysis: Nucleated cell number was recorded as an estimate derived from reference gene primer amplification. Sequencing was performed with immunoSEQ multiplex PCR; in TCRdb, only in-frame clones are kept and a portion is missing. V and J calls and clone size are given by that table; D and trimming were obtained from the DNA. The table lists 85,000 to 100,000 clones, 79% of them singletons, with 15% to 20% in the top ten. Trimming took off 6 bases at V and 4 bases at J, with 21 bases between the two ends. This CDR3 is built from 16 residues. In germline, CDR1 is MDHEN, CDR2 SYDVKM. The source of this sequence is a woman at least 80 years old with active or convalescent COVID-19. This chain uses TRBV28 with TRBJ1-2; D may be TRBD1 (5 bases). Sequencing was performed on peripheral blood. The DNA for the CDR3 is TGTGCCAGCAGACTGCTCCCGGGCTCCGGGGGCTATGGCTACACCTTC. This encodes CASRLLPGSGGYGYTF.